This T cell receptor (beta chain) was profiled in a study of blood T cell repertoires in COVID-19. Clones were sequenced by immunoSEQ multiplex PCR, and TCRdb holds only the in-frame ones, with some missing. The sample consists of approximately 220,000 clones, just under 90% of them appearing once. V gave up 8 bases and J gave up 2 bases; unmatched junction bases: 10. Germline CDR1 and CDR2: GTSNPN and SVGIG (reference sequence). The CDR3 is 15 amino acids. The chain joins TRBV30 to TRBJ2-7; 12 bases fit TRBD2. Sequenced: PBMCs or T cells enriched from blood (not recorded which). The TCR comes from a man aged 25-45 years who had recovered from COVID-19. The CDR3 region has the DNA TGTGCCGAACGTCGCCCTAGCGGGAGGGCCTACGAGCAGTACTTC. Protein: CAERRPSGRAYEQYF.